These 6 T cell receptor beta chains originate from one sample sequenced in a study of identical twins. TCRdb independently ran MiXCR on the 5' RACE reads; one entry per CDR3 protein. The sample comprises approximately 620,000 distinct CDR3 sequences, 8% to 9% of which are singletons, and 0.85% to 1% rests with the top ten. In addition, the sample was reused for a study of yellow fever vaccine responses in identical twins.

The specimen sequenced was PBMCs. All receptors derive from a woman aged 18-29 years in good health.

A note on this clonotype: A junction end diverges from the germline sequence, so it may reflect a read error. The chain joins TRBV6-6 to TRBJ1-4, with D unresolved. CDR1 and CDR2 (germline): MNHNY, SVGAGI (reference sequence). CDR3 length: 11 residues. DNA for the CDR3: TGTGCCAGCAGTTATAATGTAAAACTGTTTTTT. Residues: CASSYNVKLFF.

The chain employs TRBV4-3 and TRBJ2-3; 10 bases map to TRBD2. The germline V gene has CDR1 LGHNA and CDR2 YSLEER. With 4 bases clipped from V and 4 bases from J, the junction kept 11 bases outside the gene matches. The CDR3 loop spans 17 amino acids. CDR3 in amino acids: CASSLDFSGRRADTQYF. The DNA for the CDR3 is TGCGCCAGCAGCCTGGACTTTAGCGGGAGGAGAGCAGATACGCAGTATTTT.

This clonotype was detected ten times or more. The rearrangement uses TRBV29-1 and TRBJ2-7; 9 nucleotides align to TRBD1. With 6 bases clipped from V and 1 base from J, the junction kept 10 bases outside the gene matches. The CDR3 has 15 amino acids. Germline V gene data show CDR1 as SQVTM and CDR2 as ANQGSEA. The CDR3 sequence is CSVAIRQGVSYEQYF. In nucleotides, the CDR3 is TGCAGCGTCGCCATAAGACAGGGGGTTTCCTACGAGCAGTACTTC.

The chain links TRBV12-3 or TRBV12-4 to TRBJ1-4; possible D gene TRBD1, 6 bases. There are 14 residues in the CDR3. The germline V and J ends were trimmed by 5 bases and 8 bases, with 15 bases remaining between them. The CDR3 DNA sequence: TGTGCCAGCAGTCTACGGGGGGGCCGGGAAAAACTGTTTTTT. Amino acids: CASSLRGGREKLFF.

The V and J genes are TRBV3-1 and TRBJ2-1; 10 bases map to TRBD2. From germline, CDR1 is LGHDT and CDR2 YNNKEL (reference sequence). J lost 6 bases, V lost 4 bases, and 15 bases had no gene match. CDR3 length equals 18 residues. The CDR3 reads CASSPQGAGGTVLNEQFF. CDR3 DNA: TGTGCCAGCAGCCCTCAAGGAGCGGGGGGGACAGTACTCAATGAGCAGTTCTTC.

CDR3 amino acids: CASSLRQVDKLFF. The CDR3 coding sequence is TGTGCCAGCAGTTTACGACAAGTGGATAAACTGTTTTTT. The genes are TRBV28 and TRBJ1-4; D ambiguous. The V end lost 2 bases, the J end lost 11 bases, and 12 bases lay between the germline ends. The V gene's germline CDR1 is MDHEN and CDR2 SYDVKM. The CDR3 is made up of 13 amino acids.